Below, 32 T cell receptor beta chains from the same sample are listed, as sequenced in a study of blood T cell repertoires in COVID-19. Produced via immunoSEQ multiplex PCR; TCRdb's table is partial and in-frame only. The top ten hold less than 4% of the sample, which has roughly 260,000 clones, less than 85% seen once. The sequencing sample was made of peripheral blood. The receptor source for this set is a woman under 30 with acute or convalescent COVID-19.

V gene TRBV19 combines with J gene TRBJ1-3; the match to TRBD1 covers 7 bases. This CDR3 has 15 residues. The V gene's germline CDR1 is LNHDA and CDR2 SQIVND (reference sequence). Unmatched junction bases numbered 6, after V lost 5 bases and J lost 2 bases. The DNA of the CDR3 is TGTGCCAGTAGTCGTGCAGGGGGGCCTGGAAACACCATATATTTT. Translating gives CASSRAGGPGNTIYF.

This rearrangement joins TRBV30 to TRBJ1-5; D remains ambiguous. The V and J ends lost 1 base and 3 bases respectively, with 13 bases between them. Germline V CDR1 and CDR2: GTSNPN, SVGIG (reference sequence). CDR3 length: 15 amino acids. CDR3 DNA: TGTGCCTGGAGTGGCCACGGACTGTACAATCAGCCCCAGCATTTT. Protein: CAWSGHGLYNQPQHF.

The J gene is TRBJ1-1, the V gene TRBV7-2; D ambiguous. The CDR3 totals 16 residues. The V end lost 1 base, the J end lost 1 base, and 13 bases lay between the germline ends. Germline V lookup: CDR1 SGHTA, CDR2 FQGNSA. CDR3 nucleotides: TGTGCCAGCAGCTTAGGCTCGCGGGTTCGGAACACTGAAGCTTTCTTT. It encodes CASSLGSRVRNTEAFF.

The rearrangement uses TRBV7-8 and TRBJ2-5, with 7 bases matching TRBD2. There are 16 residues in the CDR3. J was trimmed by 2 bases and V by 5 bases; bases with no gene match: 11. Germline loops: CDR1 SGHVS, CDR2 FQNEAQ. CDR3 in DNA: TGTGCCAGCAGCCCTCGTCAAAGAGCGGGGCAAGAGACCCAGTACTTC. This gives the protein CASSPRQRAGQETQYF.

This clone has a count of ten or more. V usage is TRBV19 and J usage is TRBJ1-6, with TRBD1 as a possible D gene (5 bases). CDR3 length: 13 residues. V was cut by 10 bases and J by 10 bases, with 17 bases left in between. From germline, CDR1 is LNHDA and CDR2 SQIVND (reference sequence). CDR3 DNA sequence: TGTGCCACCTGCCGGGGGGGGATGTCACCCCTCCACTTT. This sequence encodes CATCRGGMSPLHF.

The chain has TRBV9 and TRBJ2-1; weak D call: TRBD2 (6 bases). The CDR3 is 17 amino acids. The V end lost 0 bases, the J end lost 4 bases, and 17 bases lay between the germline ends. Germline V CDR1 and CDR2: SGDLS, YYNGEE. As DNA, the CDR3 is TGTGCCAGCAGCGTAGGGGAACTGATCGCGGGGTACAATGAGCAGTTCTTC. The encoded protein is CASSVGELIAGYNEQFF.

The chain recombines TRBV27 with TRBJ1-1; no reliable D call. The CDR3 has 14 residues. The V gene's germline CDR1 is MNHEY and CDR2 SMNVEV (reference sequence). The V end lost 1 base, the J end lost 5 bases, and 11 bases lay between the germline ends. This CDR3 is CASSLFQDGTEAFF. DNA for the CDR3: TGTGCCAGCAGTTTATTTCAGGATGGGACTGAAGCTTTCTTT.

J is TRBJ1-2 and V is TRBV27; D is possibly TRBD1 (6 bases). Germline V gene data show CDR1 as MNHEY and CDR2 as SMNVEV (reference sequence). This CDR3 is 15 amino acids long. Trimming shortened V by 1 base and J by 1 base, and 10 bases separated the two germline ends. The CDR3 loop reads CASSLWGRSNYGYTF. The DNA for the CDR3 is TGTGCCAGCAGTTTATGGGGGCGAAGTAACTATGGCTACACCTTC.

The chain has TRBV18 and TRBJ1-2; D is unclear. The CDR3 is made up of 15 amino acids. V was shortened by 6 bases and J by 2 bases, with 16 bases between the two germline ends. Germline lookup yields CDR1 KGHSH and CDR2 LQKENI. The CDR3 spells CASSSPQKENYGYTF. The DNA for the CDR3 is TGTGCCAGCTCGTCACCTCAGAAAGAAAACTATGGCTACACCTTC.

V and J are TRBV7-9 and TRBJ1-2; possible D gene TRBD1, 5 bases. The CDR3 spans 15 residues. CDR1 and CDR2 from the germline V gene are SEHNR and FQNEAQ (reference sequence). V lost 5 bases, J lost 1 base, and 14 bases lay in between. CDR3 protein: CASSPLGQINYGYTF. For the CDR3, the DNA is TGTGCCAGCAGCCCCCTGGGGCAGATTAACTATGGCTACACCTTC.

The chain links TRBV19 to TRBJ2-1; weak D call: TRBD1 (6 bases). V lost 5 bases to trimming and J lost 9 bases, with 11 bases between them. The CDR3 runs 12 residues. The germline gives CDR1 LNHDA, CDR2 SQIVND (reference sequence). The CDR3 is CASSGQTREQFF. DNA of the CDR3: TGTGCCAGTAGTGGACAGACACGTGAGCAGTTCTTC.

This chain connects TRBV5-4 to TRBJ2-7; a weak D match, TRBD2 (6 bases). Looked up from germline, CDR1 is SGHNT and CDR2 is YYREEE (reference sequence). The CDR3 is 15 amino acids. The V and J ends lost 0 bases and 5 bases respectively, with 15 bases between them. The CDR3 DNA reads TGTGCCAGCAGCTTGGCCCCGGCTGCGGGGAACGAGCAGTACTTC. This translates into CASSLAPAAGNEQYF. The entire variable domain, with the rest obtained from reference TRBV5-4 and TRBJ2-7, is as follows: ETGVTQSPTHLIKTRGQQVTLRCSSQSGHNTVSWYQQALGQGPQFIFQYYREEENGRGNFPPRFSGLQFPNYSSELNVNALELDDSALYLCASSLAPAAGNEQYFGPGTRLTVT.

This sequence joins TRBV7-6 and TRBJ2-3, with no clear D. Deletions cut 1 base from V and 1 base from J, with 15 bases between. The germline gives CDR1 SGHVS, CDR2 FNYEAQ. The CDR3 is 17 residues long. The CDR3 DNA is TGTGCCAGCAGCTTAGGGATCTGGCGGAGTCGCACAGATACGCAGTATTTT. Translation: CASSLGIWRSRTDTQYF. Supplemented by reference TRBV7-6 and TRBJ2-3, the full variable domain reads GAGVSQSPRYKVTKRGQDVALRCDPISGHVSLYWYRQALGQGPEFLTYFNYEAQQDKSGLPNDRFSAERPEGSISTLTIQRTEQRDSAMYRCASSLGIWRSRTDTQYFGPGTRLTVL.

The gene calls are TRBV7-9 and TRBJ2-7; D gene uncertain. The V and J ends lost 1 base and 1 base respectively, with 8 bases between them. This CDR3 contains 14 residues. Germline loops: CDR1 SEHNR, CDR2 FQNEAQ (reference sequence). The DNA for the CDR3 is TGTGCCAGCAGCTTAGAGGCAGGTTCCTACGAGCAGTACTTC. This sequence encodes CASSLEAGSYEQYF.

This clone has a handful of counts. V is TRBV30 and J is TRBJ2-7; maybe TRBD2 (5 bases). CDR1 GTSNPN and CDR2 SVGIG come from the germline V gene (reference sequence). The CDR3 runs 14 residues. The germline V and J ends were trimmed by 0 bases and 1 base, with 10 bases remaining between them. CDR3 protein: CAWSVLGPSYEQYF. CDR3 bases: TGTGCCTGGAGTGTACTAGGGCCTTCCTACGAGCAGTACTTC.

The table lists this clone with a few counts. The J gene is TRBJ2-5, the V gene TRBV13; 8 positions match TRBD1. V lost 1 base and J lost 5; bases outside the gene matches: 9. Germline V CDR1 and CDR2: PRHDT, FYEKMQ (reference sequence). The CDR3 is made up of 16 amino acids. The CDR3 DNA reads TGTGCCAGCAGCTTAGAGGCCCGACAGGGGCGGGAGACCCAGTACTTC. It translates to CASSLEARQGRETQYF.

The chain carries TRBV5-6 and TRBJ2-7, with TRBD1 matching 10 bases. The V and J ends lost 4 bases and 4 bases, in that order; junction bases with no gene match: 2. Germline V gene lookup returns CDR1 SGHDT and CDR2 YYEEEE. The CDR3 has 13 residues. The CDR3 loop reads CASSMGQGYEQYF. DNA for the CDR3: TGTGCCAGCAGCATGGGACAGGGGTACGAGCAGTACTTC.

On this clone itself: Other DNA sequences in this sample translate to the same CDR3. The gene calls are TRBV14 and TRBJ1-2; D is unclear. The CDR3 contains 14 residues. Looked up from germline, CDR1 is SGHDN and CDR2 is FVKESK. V was pared by 2 bases and J by 1 base, with 8 bases between. CDR3 sequence reads: CASSQYGGNYGYTF. The CDR3 nucleotides are TGTGCCAGCAGCCAATACGGCGGTAACTATGGCTACACCTTC. The full variable domain, its missing parts supplied by reference TRBV14 and TRBJ1-2, is EAGVTQFPSHSVIEKGQTVTLRCDPISGHDNLYWYRRVMGKEIKFLLHFVKESKQDESGMPNNRFLAERTGGTYSTLKVQPAELEDSGVYFCASSQYGGNYGYTFGSGTRLTVV.

The V call is TRBV7-2, the J call TRBJ1-1; D call uncertain. V lost 5 bases and J lost 7, with 17 bases in between. Per the germline V gene, CDR1 is SGHTA and CDR2 is FQGNSA. This CDR3 contains 14 residues. The CDR3 DNA reads as TGTGCCAGCAGCCCCCTCAGCGGGCGTATTGAAGCTTTCTTT. It is translated as CASSPLSGRIEAFF.

V and J are TRBV11-2 and TRBJ2-5; 11 positions match TRBD2. This CDR3 contains 18 residues. V lost 4 bases to trimming and J lost 8 bases; unmatched junction nucleotides: 18. Germline V gene sequence: CDR1 SGHAT, CDR2 FQNNGV. CDR3 nucleotides: TGTGCCAGCAGCTCACAGAGGAGACTAGCGGGATACCTAGTCACCCAGTACTTC. Protein: CASSSQRRLAGYLVTQYF.

This chain uses TRBV27 with TRBJ1-3; 7 bases line up with TRBD1. This CDR3 comprises 15 residues. The ends lost 5 bases at V and 0 bases at J; junction bases unmatched: 4. Looked up from germline, CDR1 is MNHEY and CDR2 is SMNVEV (reference sequence). The CDR3 region is CASSITGVSGNTIYF. CDR3 DNA sequence: TGTGCCAGCAGTATAACAGGGGTCTCTGGAAACACCATATATTTT.

This rearrangement joins TRBV2 to TRBJ1-1; weak D call: TRBD1 (5 bases). CDR1 SNHLY and CDR2 FYNNEI come from the germline V gene. Trimming removed 5 bases from V and 4 bases from J, with 14 bases in between. The CDR3 extends over 14 amino acids. CDR3 DNA: TGTGCCAGCAGTTGGGAAGGCAGGGCCACTGAAGCTTTCTTT. Its protein product is CASSWEGRATEAFF. Based on the CDR3 plus reference TRBV2 and TRBJ1-1, the full variable domain is EPEVTQTPSHQVTQMGQEVILRCVPISNHLYFYWYRQILGQKVEFLVSFYNNEISEKSEIFDDQFSVERPDGSNFTLKIRSTKLEDSAMYFCASSWEGRATEAFFGQGTRLTVV.

The V and J genes are TRBV7-3 and TRBJ2-1; TRBD1 is a possible D gene (5 bases). CDR1 is SGHTA and CDR2 is FQGTGA in the germline V gene. The CDR3 covers 16 residues. CDR3 coding DNA: TGTGCTTCGTCCGGGCAGGGCCTTAGCTCCTACAATGAGCAGTTCTTC. Translation: CASSGQGLSSYNEQFF.

This clone was picked up a small number of times. This chain connects TRBV29-1 to TRBJ2-7; D uncertain. In germline, CDR1 is SQVTM, CDR2 ANQGSEA. Trimming shortened V by 6 bases and J by 7 bases, and 16 bases separated the two germline ends. The CDR3 length is 12 residues. CDR3 protein: CSVGSQNGEQYF. The CDR3 region has the DNA TGCAGCGTGGGTAGCCAGAACGGAGAGCAGTACTTC.

The rearrangement uses TRBV28 and TRBJ1-2; maybe TRBD1 (5 bases). The ends were cut back, 2 bases at V and 3 bases at J, with 10 bases in the middle. Per germline, CDR1 MDHEN and CDR2 SYDVKM. The CDR3 contains 14 residues. The CDR3 sequence is CASSLLRGDYGYTF. DNA for the CDR3: TGTGCCAGCAGTTTACTCCGGGGGGACTATGGCTACACCTTC.

The rearrangement joins TRBV6-5 to TRBJ1-2; 11 nucleotides agree with TRBD1. This CDR3 has 15 residues. The trim removed 7 bases at V and 5 bases at J, leaving 9 bases unmatched. CDR1 is MNHEY, CDR2 SVGAGI, per germline. The CDR3 coding sequence is TGTGCCAGCAAGGGGCCAGGACAGGGGGCTTATGGCTACACCTTC. Its protein product is CASKGPGQGAYGYTF.

The J gene is TRBJ2-7, the V gene TRBV4-3; D perhaps matches TRBD2 (6 bases). Germline loops: CDR1 LGHNA, CDR2 YSLEER. The CDR3 has 13 residues. V was clipped by 11 bases and J by 0 bases, with 14 bases between them. CDR3 sequence reads: CAWGWDFSYEQYF. CDR3 in DNA: TGCGCCTGGGGATGGGACTTCTCCTACGAGCAGTACTTC.

The CDR3 loop reads CASSKDRALGYTF. The CDR3 nucleotides are TGTGCCAGCAGTAAGGACAGAGCTCTGGGCTACACCTTC. The rearrangement joins TRBV27 to TRBJ1-2; D perhaps matches TRBD1 (6 bases). The CDR3 is made up of 13 amino acids. Per germline, CDR1 MNHEY and CDR2 SMNVEV (reference sequence). The germline V and J ends were trimmed by 5 bases and 8 bases, with 15 bases remaining between them.

The rearrangement links TRBV10-3 to TRBJ2-1, with D possibly TRBD2 on 5 matching bases. This CDR3 comprises 16 residues. V was cut by 2 bases and J by 8 bases, with 19 bases left in between. CDR1 and CDR2 (germline): ENHRY, SYGVKD. The chain's CDR3 is CAISEDNGLATDEQFF. The CDR3 region has the DNA TGTGCCATCAGTGAGGATAACGGTCTAGCAACGGATGAGCAGTTCTTC.

This clone was seen more than once but under ten times. V usage is TRBV7-9 and J usage is TRBJ2-5, with D tentatively TRBD2 (6 bases). Trimming stripped 8 bases from V and 0 bases from J, with 13 bases between. There are 14 residues in the CDR3. Germline V gene data show CDR1 as SEHNR and CDR2 as FQNEAQ (reference sequence). CDR3 sequence: CASSGTLYQETQYF. CDR3 DNA: TGTGCCAGCTCCGGGACTTTGTACCAAGAGACCCAGTACTTC.

This chain connects TRBV6-5 to TRBJ1-2; 9 nucleotides agree with TRBD1. The CDR3 is 14 residues long. J lost 6 bases, V lost 7 bases, and 9 bases had no gene match. Germline V gives CDR1 MNHEY, CDR2 SVGAGI. The CDR3 protein is CASTILQGADGYTF. The CDR3 nucleotides are TGTGCCAGCACCATACTACAGGGGGCAGATGGCTACACCTTC.

V is TRBV5-1 and J is TRBJ2-1; 8 positions agree with TRBD1. CDR1 is SGHRS and CDR2 is YFSETQ in the germline V gene. This CDR3 has 15 residues. Germline trimming cut 4 bases from V and 1 base from J; bases unmatched to any gene: 4. CDR3 nucleotide sequence: TGCGCCAGCAGCCCAGGACAGGGTTCCTACAATGAGCAGTTCTTC. Translated: CASSPGQGSYNEQFF.